The 6 T cell receptor beta chains below were found in one sample sequenced in a study of CD8+ T cells in alopecia areata (dated by TCRdb to between 2017 and 2018). The protocol used for the library was the immunoSEQ multiplex PCR assay. RNA was extracted from all samples and reverse transcribed into cDNA as template for TCR sequencing. The source is immuneACCESS, and TCRdb retained only in-frame sequences with V and J called. Part of the clones is not carried over; for the studies checked, unresolved V genes explain less than half of this, and the remainder is unexplained. This sample holds 120,000 to 150,000 clones; around 47% were observed only once. The ten largest clonotypes hold 6% to 7% of the sample. The sequencing input was CD4+ T cells sorted from blood. These receptors came from a human donor with alopecia areata.

This chain links TRBV4-1 with TRBJ1-2; D remains ambiguous. Germline CDR1 is MGHRA and CDR2 is YSYEKL. The CDR3 sequence is 11 residues long. V was shortened by 3 bases and J by 5 bases, with 4 bases between the two germline ends. The CDR3 bases are TGCGCCAGCAGCCAGGGTTATGGCTACACCTTC. Its translation is CASSQGYGYTF.

V usage is TRBV19 and J usage is TRBJ2-5, with D possibly matching TRBD2 (5 bases). This CDR3 has 13 residues. Between the trimmed V and J ends, which lost 10 bases and 5 bases, there was a span of 17 bases. Germline V gene lookup returns CDR1 LNHDA and CDR2 SQIVND (reference sequence). The CDR3, as DNA: TGTGCCACCTCCGGGCCCCCGGGGGAGACCCAGTACTTC. This sequence encodes CATSGPPGETQYF.

This clone came up once. This chain uses TRBV9 with TRBJ2-7; no clear D gene. V lost 4 bases and J lost 6, with 17 bases in between. The CDR3 has 14 residues. CDR1 and CDR2 (germline): SGDLS, YYNGEE. Here the CDR3 DNA reads TGTGCCAGCAGCCCCCCAGGTCGAGGCCTCGAGCAGTACTTC. Protein product: CASSPPGRGLEQYF.

The rearrangement joins TRBV29-1 to TRBJ2-1; 7 positions match TRBD1. V dropped 8 bases and J dropped 7; count of bases not matched to a gene: 5. The CDR3 contains 11 residues. Germline lookup yields CDR1 SQVTM and CDR2 ANQGSEA. CDR3 in amino acids: CSIVQGNEQFF. In DNA, the CDR3 is TGCAGCATCGTACAGGGGAATGAGCAGTTCTTC.

This CDR3 reads CASSREGEQYF. CDR3 nucleotide sequence: TGTGCCAGCAGCCGCGAGGGTGAGCAGTACTTC. The chain is built from TRBV6-5 and TRBJ2-7; a weak D match, TRBD2 (5 bases). This CDR3 is 11 amino acids long. V lost 6 bases, J lost 7 bases, and 10 bases lay in between. Germline values: CDR1 MNHEY, CDR2 SVGAGI.

This chain links TRBV7-9 with TRBJ1-2; TRBD1 matches at 10 bases. Germline V gene sequence: CDR1 SEHNR, CDR2 FQNEAQ (reference sequence). The V and J ends lost 5 bases and 4 bases, in that order; junction bases with no gene match: 4. The CDR3 has 14 amino acids. CDR3 sequence reads: CASSRDRGSYGYTF. DNA for the CDR3: TGTGCCAGCAGCCGGGACAGGGGTAGCTATGGCTACACCTTC.